This T cell receptor beta chain appears in the sequencing data of a study of T cell responses to AZD1222 COVID-19 vaccine. Measured with immunoSEQ multiplex PCR; TCRdb has only the in-frame clones, and not every one. The sample lists more than 85,000 clones; roughly 87% were seen once. With respect to this clone: What it binds is not known.

General study points: In the spike-specific TCR repertoire, nearly half reportedly target unmutated variant regions.

CDR1 and CDR2 (germline): KGHSH, LQKENI. This CDR3 region has 15 residues. V dropped 1 base and J dropped 0 bases, with 9 bases sitting between them. The chain uses TRBV18 and TRBJ1-1; unclear D gene. This clonotype was sampled from an adult in good health. Sequencing used peripheral blood, obtained on day 0 of AZD1222 vaccination. The CDR3 is CASSPQAEMNTEAFF. CDR3 DNA: TGTGCCAGCTCACCACAGGCGGAGATGAACACTGAAGCTTTCTTT. Full variable domain (remainder filled in from reference TRBV18 and TRBJ1-1): NAGVMQNPRHLVRRRGQEARLRCSPMKGHSHVYWYRQLPEEGLKFMVYLQKENIIDESGMPKERFSAEFPKEGPSILRIQQVVRGDSAAYFCASSPQAEMNTEAFFGQGTRLTVV.